This paragraph covers one TCR beta chain sequence. Its antigen is unknown. CDR3 length: 14 amino acids. Trimming stripped 5 bases from V and 0 bases from J, with 9 bases between. From germline, CDR1 is SGHVS and CDR2 FQNEAQ. This entry is derived from a study of T cell responses to AZD1222 COVID-19 vaccine. Study observations and caveats: Researchers report vaccine-associated CD4 TCRs spanning spike, with dominance at 160-218 and 743-854. A mostly white British donor set with more females was recruited, and clonal diversity was possibly underestimated.

Clones were sequenced by immunoSEQ multiplex PCR, and TCRdb holds only the in-frame ones, with some missing. This sample yields 70,000 to 100,000 clones, of which about 90% are seen a single time; roughly 3.1% belongs to the top ten. The source was peripheral blood, collected 28 days after the second AZD1222 dose. V and J are TRBV7-8 and TRBJ2-3; D is unresolved. The receptor was derived from an adult who received the AZD1222 COVID-19 vaccine. This CDR3 reads CASSLSDSTDTQYF. In DNA form, the CDR3 reads TGTGCCAGCAGCCTGAGCGACAGCACAGATACGCAGTATTTT.